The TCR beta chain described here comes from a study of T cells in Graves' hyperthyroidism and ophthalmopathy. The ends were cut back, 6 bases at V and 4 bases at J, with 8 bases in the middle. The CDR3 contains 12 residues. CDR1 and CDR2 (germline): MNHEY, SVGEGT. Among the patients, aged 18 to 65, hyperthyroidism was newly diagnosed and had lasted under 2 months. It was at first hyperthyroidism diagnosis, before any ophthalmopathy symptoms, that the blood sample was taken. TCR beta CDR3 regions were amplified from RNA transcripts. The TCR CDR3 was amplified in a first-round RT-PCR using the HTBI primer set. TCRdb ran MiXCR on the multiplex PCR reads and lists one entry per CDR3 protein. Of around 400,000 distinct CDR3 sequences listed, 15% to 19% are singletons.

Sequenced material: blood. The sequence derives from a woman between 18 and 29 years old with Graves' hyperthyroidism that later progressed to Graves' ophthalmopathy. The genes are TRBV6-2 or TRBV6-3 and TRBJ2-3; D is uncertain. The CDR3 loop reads CASSVIPDTQYF. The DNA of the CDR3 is TGTGCCAGCAGCGTGATCCCAGATACGCAGTATTTT.